Below are 18 T cell receptor beta chains sequenced from a single sample in a study of cytomegalovirus exposure and HLA in healthy donors. In the PCR, 60 Vbeta and 13 Jbeta primers were used. Sequenced by immunoSEQ multiplex PCR; TCRdb stores in-frame clones only, minus some. Here the sample spans approximately 77,000 clones, 75% to 80% being singletons. The source material was PBMCs. The receptors come from a man aged 35-49 years in good health and CMV-seronegative.

The chain carries TRBV5-6 and TRBJ2-1, with 9 bases identical to TRBD1. Germline trimming cut 3 bases from V and 2 bases from J; bases unmatched to any gene: 3. This CDR3 spans 15 amino acids. Germline V gene sequence: CDR1 SGHDT, CDR2 YYEEEE. Written as DNA, the CDR3 is TGTGCCAGCAGCTCGGACAGGGGAGCCTACAATGAGCAGTTCTTC. It codes for CASSSDRGAYNEQFF.

This clone was observed a few times. The J gene is TRBJ1-2, the V gene TRBV6-1; TRBD1 agrees at 7 bases. The J segment lost 3 bases and the V segment lost 9 bases, leaving 13 bases of the junction unmatched. CDR1 is MNHNS and CDR2 is SASEGT in the germline V gene. This CDR3 region has 15 residues. This chain's CDR3 is CASRDSSGGYYGYTF. The CDR3 DNA reads as TGTGCCAGTAGGGACAGTTCAGGGGGGTACTATGGCTACACCTTC.

CDR3 loop: CASRPGLSSYEQYF. CDR3 DNA: TGTGCCAGCAGGCCGGGACTCAGCTCCTACGAGCAGTACTTC. The gene calls are TRBV7-2 and TRBJ2-7; the D gene is possibly TRBD2 (6 bases). Deletions cut 6 bases from V and 0 bases from J, with 12 bases between. Germline V CDR1 and CDR2: SGHTA, FQGNSA. CDR3 length: 14 residues.

V usage is TRBV13 and J usage is TRBJ2-1, with a tentative D call TRBD1 (6 bases). Germline values: CDR1 PRHDT, CDR2 FYEKMQ (reference sequence). This CDR3 has 19 amino acids. Trimming shortened V by 1 base and J by 0 bases, and 19 bases separated the two germline ends. The CDR3 sequence: CASSLEEGDDPSSYNEQFF. The CDR3 DNA reads TGTGCCAGCAGCTTAGAAGAGGGGGATGACCCCAGCTCCTACAATGAGCAGTTCTTC. The complete variable domain, with remaining parts taken from reference TRBV13 and TRBJ2-1, reads AAGVIQSPRHLIKEKRETATLKCYPIPRHDTVYWYQQGPGQDPQFLISFYEKMQSDKGSIPDRFSAQQFSDYHSELNMSSLELGDSALYFCASSLEEGDDPSSYNEQFFGPGTRLTVL.

The chain uses TRBV19 and TRBJ2-7; 7 bases are a match to TRBD1. The trim removed 5 bases at V and 2 bases at J, leaving 6 bases unmatched. The CDR3 extends over 14 amino acids. Germline loops: CDR1 LNHDA, CDR2 SQIVND (reference sequence). CDR3 in amino acids: CASSAATGTYEQYF. CDR3 nucleotides: TGTGCCAGTAGTGCCGCGACAGGGACCTACGAGCAGTACTTC.

The chain carries TRBV7-8 and TRBJ2-1; D perhaps matches TRBD1 (6 bases). Trimming shortened V by 1 base and J by 3 bases, and 16 bases separated the two germline ends. The CDR3 covers 17 residues. From germline, CDR1 is SGHVS and CDR2 FQNEAQ. The CDR3 reads CASSLGGLGQHYNEQFF. CDR3 DNA sequence: TGTGCCAGCAGCTTAGGGGGGCTTGGACAGCACTACAATGAGCAGTTCTTC.

The rearrangement uses TRBV15 and TRBJ2-1; 8 positions match TRBD2. There are 16 residues in the CDR3. Germline trimming cut 10 bases from V and 6 bases from J; bases unmatched to any gene: 17. Germline V gives CDR1 LNHNV, CDR2 YYDKDF (reference sequence). DNA for the CDR3: TGTGCCATCGGGCTAGCGGGCAACCTTGGGACCAATGAGCAGTTCTTC. Amino acid sequence: CAIGLAGNLGTNEQFF.

This clone has just one count. The chain couples TRBV19 to TRBJ2-6; D is unresolved. CDR3 length: 15 residues. CDR1 and CDR2 from the germline V gene are LNHDA and SQIVND (reference sequence). V was clipped by 2 bases and J by 6 bases, with 11 bases between them. CDR3 sequence (DNA): TGTGCCAGTAGTATAAGAAGTTCACAGGCCAACGTCCTGACTTTC. It yields the protein CASSIRSSQANVLTF.

The V gene is TRBV18, the J gene TRBJ2-5, with 8 bases identical to TRBD1. TRBJ2-7 explains the end of the DNA better; the J call may be wrong. Per the germline V gene, CDR1 is KGHSH and CDR2 is LQKENI. The CDR3 has 14 amino acids. The CDR3 reads CASSPGGEGYEQYF. CDR3 nucleotide sequence: TGTGCCAGCTCGCCAGGGGGCGAGGGCTACGAGCAGTACTTC.

J is TRBJ2-7 and V is TRBV6-5, with D unclear. V gave up 5 bases and J gave up 2 bases, with 7 bases separating them. The CDR3 runs 12 residues. CDR1 MNHEY and CDR2 SVGAGI come from the germline V gene. The CDR3 bases are TGTGCCAGCAGTCCCTCCCCCTACGAGCAGTACTTC. Residues: CASSPSPYEQYF.

This chain uses TRBV28 with TRBJ2-3; 8 positions match TRBD1. Losses at the gene ends were 3 bases for V and 1 base for J; bases not matched to a gene: 3. From germline, CDR1 is MDHEN and CDR2 SYDVKM. The CDR3 runs to 15 residues. The CDR3 loop reads CASSFSTGGTDTQYF. The CDR3 nucleotides are TGTGCCAGCAGTTTTTCGACAGGGGGCACAGATACGCAGTATTTT.

This rearrangement joins TRBV4-2 to TRBJ2-1; the match to TRBD2 covers 7 bases. Germline lookup yields CDR1 LGHNA and CDR2 YNFKEQ. With 0 bases clipped from V and 8 bases from J, the junction kept 13 bases outside the gene matches. The CDR3 consists of 17 residues. CDR3 amino acids: CASSQDPIISGYHEQFF. The CDR3 DNA sequence: TGTGCCAGCAGCCAAGATCCGATTATTAGCGGGTACCATGAGCAGTTCTTC.

This sequence joins TRBV2 and TRBJ1-3; no clear D gene. Deletions cut 3 bases from V and 0 bases from J, with 9 bases between. The CDR3 is 15 residues long. CDR1 is SNHLY and CDR2 is FYNNEI in the germline V gene. Here the CDR3 DNA reads TGTGCCAGCAGTGACCAACCGGTCTCTGGAAACACCATATATTTT. It yields the protein CASSDQPVSGNTIYF.

This clone was observed a handful of times. The CDR3 coding sequence is TGTGCCAGCAGCCAAAACTACGGGACAGCCTCCTACGAGCAGTACTTC. Translating gives CASSQNYGTASYEQYF. V is TRBV4-2 and J is TRBJ2-5, with 7 positions matching TRBD1. The last part of the DNA fits TRBJ2-7 better; the J call may be wrong. CDR3 length equals 16 residues. Germline V lookup: CDR1 LGHNA, CDR2 YNFKEQ.

The chain has TRBV5-1 and TRBJ2-7, with a possible D match to TRBD1 (6 bases). The CDR3 runs to 13 residues. V lost 4 bases and J 2 bases, leaving 10 bases between the germline ends. CDR1 is SGHRS and CDR2 is YFSETQ in the germline V gene. The DNA of the CDR3 is TGCGCCAGCAGCCCGGGACATACCTACGAGCAGTACTTC. It translates to CASSPGHTYEQYF. Full variable domain (rest looked up from reference TRBV5-1 and TRBJ2-7): KAGVTQTPRYLIKTRGQQVTLSCSPISGHRSVSWYQQTPGQGLQFLFEYFSETQRNKGNFPGRFSGRQFSNSRSEMNVSTLELGDSALYLCASSPGHTYEQYFGPGTRLTVT.

The V and J genes are TRBV6-5 and TRBJ1-2; tentatively, D is TRBD1 (5 bases). The CDR3 spans 14 residues. Trimming removed 6 bases from V and 8 bases from J, with 19 bases in between. The germline V gene has CDR1 MNHEY and CDR2 SVGAGI. CDR3: CASRPTFRVGGYTF. Here the CDR3 DNA reads TGTGCCAGCAGACCCACATTCAGGGTGGGCGGCTACACCTTC.

This clone appeared a single time. The chain has TRBV30 and TRBJ1-5; 7 bases map to TRBD1. With 3 bases clipped from V and 4 bases from J, the junction kept 3 bases outside the gene matches. The germline V gene has CDR1 GTSNPN and CDR2 SVGIG (reference sequence). The CDR3 consists of 13 residues. This CDR3 is CAWRGQLNQPQHF. CDR3 nucleotides: TGTGCCTGGAGGGGACAGCTAAATCAGCCCCAGCATTTT.

J is TRBJ1-5 and V is TRBV9, with D possibly TRBD1 on 6 matching bases. Between the trimmed V and J ends, which lost 0 bases and 5 bases, there was a span of 15 bases. This CDR3 is built from 16 residues. Germline-derived CDR1 and CDR2 are SGDLS and YYNGEE. The DNA for the CDR3 is TGTGCCAGCAGCGTAGCGAACAGGGTCTCCTATCAGCCCCAGCATTTT. It codes for CASSVANRVSYQPQHF. The full variable domain, with the rest looked up from reference TRBV9 and TRBJ1-5, is DSGVTQTPKHLITATGQRVTLRCSPRSGDLSVYWYQQSLDQGLQFLIQYYNGEERAKGNILERFSAQQFPDLHSELNLSSLELGDSALYFCASSVANRVSYQPQHFGDGTRLSIL.